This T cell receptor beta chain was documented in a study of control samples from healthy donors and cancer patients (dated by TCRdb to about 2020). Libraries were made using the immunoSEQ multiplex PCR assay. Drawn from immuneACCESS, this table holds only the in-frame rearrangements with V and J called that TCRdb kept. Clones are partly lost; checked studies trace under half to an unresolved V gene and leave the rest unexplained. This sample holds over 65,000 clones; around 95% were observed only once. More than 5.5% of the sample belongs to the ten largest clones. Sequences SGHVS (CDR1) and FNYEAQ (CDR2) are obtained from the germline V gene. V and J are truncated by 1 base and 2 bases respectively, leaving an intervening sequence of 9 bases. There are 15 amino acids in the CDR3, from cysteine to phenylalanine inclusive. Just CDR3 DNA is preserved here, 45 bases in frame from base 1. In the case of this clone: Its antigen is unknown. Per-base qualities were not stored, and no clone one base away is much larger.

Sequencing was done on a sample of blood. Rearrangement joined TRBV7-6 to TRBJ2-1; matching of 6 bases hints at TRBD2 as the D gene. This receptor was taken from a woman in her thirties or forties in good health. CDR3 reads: CASSLVWGAYNEQFF. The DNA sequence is TGTGCCAGCAGCTTAGTGTGGGGGGCCTACAATGAGCAGTTCTTC.